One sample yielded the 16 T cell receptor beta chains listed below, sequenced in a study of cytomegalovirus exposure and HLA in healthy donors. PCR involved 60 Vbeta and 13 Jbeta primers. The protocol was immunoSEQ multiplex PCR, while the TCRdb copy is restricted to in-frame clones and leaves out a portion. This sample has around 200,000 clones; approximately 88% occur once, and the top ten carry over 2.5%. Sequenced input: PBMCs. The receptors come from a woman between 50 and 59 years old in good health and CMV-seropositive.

CDR3 loop: CASHDREVYEQYF. Here the CDR3 DNA reads TGTGCCAGCCACGACAGGGAGGTCTACGAGCAGTACTTC. The chain couples TRBV6-5 to TRBJ2-7; D is possibly TRBD1 (7 bases). Germline CDR1 reads MNHEY; CDR2 reads SVGAGI. The CDR3 runs 13 residues. Trimming cost V 8 bases and J 3 bases, with 14 bases left between them.

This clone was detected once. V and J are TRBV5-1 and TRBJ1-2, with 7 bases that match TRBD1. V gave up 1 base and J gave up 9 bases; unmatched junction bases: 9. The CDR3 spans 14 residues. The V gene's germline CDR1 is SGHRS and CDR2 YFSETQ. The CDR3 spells CASSLRGGGERYTF. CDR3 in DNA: TGCGCCAGCAGCTTGAGAGGGGGCGGGGAGCGCTACACCTTC.

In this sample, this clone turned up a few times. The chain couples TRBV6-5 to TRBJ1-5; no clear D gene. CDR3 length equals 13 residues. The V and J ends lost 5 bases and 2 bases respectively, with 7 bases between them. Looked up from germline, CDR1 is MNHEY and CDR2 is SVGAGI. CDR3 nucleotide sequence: TGTGCCAGCAGTCTGCAGGGCAATCAGCCCCAGCATTTT. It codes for CASSLQGNQPQHF.

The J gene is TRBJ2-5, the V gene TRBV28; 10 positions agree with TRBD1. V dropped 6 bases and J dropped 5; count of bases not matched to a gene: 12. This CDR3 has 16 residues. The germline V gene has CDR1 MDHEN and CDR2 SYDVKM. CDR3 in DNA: TGTGCCAGCAGCCAACCTCTGACAGGGGGCTGGGAGACCCAGTACTTC. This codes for CASSQPLTGGWETQYF.

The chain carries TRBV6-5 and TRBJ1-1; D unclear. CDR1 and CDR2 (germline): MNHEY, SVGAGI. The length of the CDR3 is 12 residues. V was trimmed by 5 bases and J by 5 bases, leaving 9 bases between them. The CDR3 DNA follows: TGTGCCAGCAGTGAAGCTTGGACTGAAGCTTTCTTT. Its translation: CASSEAWTEAFF.

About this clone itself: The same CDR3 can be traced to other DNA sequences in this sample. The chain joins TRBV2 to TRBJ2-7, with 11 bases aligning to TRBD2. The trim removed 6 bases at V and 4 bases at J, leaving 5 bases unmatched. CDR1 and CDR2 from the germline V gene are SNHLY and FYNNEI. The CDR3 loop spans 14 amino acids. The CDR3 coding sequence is TGTGCCAGCAGCGGGACTAGCGGAACTTACGAGCAGTACTTC. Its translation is CASSGTSGTYEQYF.

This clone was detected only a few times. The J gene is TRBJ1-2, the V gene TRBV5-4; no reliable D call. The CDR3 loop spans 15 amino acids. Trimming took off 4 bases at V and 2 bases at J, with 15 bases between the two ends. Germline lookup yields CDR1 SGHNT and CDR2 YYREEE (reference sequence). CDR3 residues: CASSQDSGINYGYTF. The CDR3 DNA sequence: TGTGCCAGCAGCCAAGATTCAGGCATAAACTATGGCTACACCTTC. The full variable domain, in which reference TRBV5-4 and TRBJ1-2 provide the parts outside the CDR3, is ETGVTQSPTHLIKTRGQQVTLRCSSQSGHNTVSWYQQALGQGPQFIFQYYREEENGRGNFPPRFSGLQFPNYSSELNVNALELDDSALYLCASSQDSGINYGYTFGSGTRLTVV.

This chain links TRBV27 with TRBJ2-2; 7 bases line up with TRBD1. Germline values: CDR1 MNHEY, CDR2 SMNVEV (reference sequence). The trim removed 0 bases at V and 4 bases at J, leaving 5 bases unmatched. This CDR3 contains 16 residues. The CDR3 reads CASSLSGTAITGELFF. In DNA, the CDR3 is TGTGCCAGCAGTTTATCCGGGACAGCGATCACCGGGGAGCTGTTTTTT.

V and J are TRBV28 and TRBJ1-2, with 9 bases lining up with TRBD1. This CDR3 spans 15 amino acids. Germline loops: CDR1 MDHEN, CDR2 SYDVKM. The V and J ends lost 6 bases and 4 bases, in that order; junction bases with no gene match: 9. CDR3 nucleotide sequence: TGTGCCAGCAGACCCCCGGGACAGGGCCTCTATGGCTACACCTTC. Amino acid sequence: CASRPPGQGLYGYTF.

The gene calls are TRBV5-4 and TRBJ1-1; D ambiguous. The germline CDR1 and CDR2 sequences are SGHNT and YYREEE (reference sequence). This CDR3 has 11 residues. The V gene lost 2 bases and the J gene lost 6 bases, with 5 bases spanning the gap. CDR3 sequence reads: CASSFESEAFF. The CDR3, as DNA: TGTGCCAGCAGCTTCGAGTCTGAAGCTTTCTTT. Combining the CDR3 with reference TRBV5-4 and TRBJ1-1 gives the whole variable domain ETGVTQSPTHLIKTRGQQVTLRCSSQSGHNTVSWYQQALGQGPQFIFQYYREEENGRGNFPPRFSGLQFPNYSSELNVNALELDDSALYLCASSFESEAFFGQGTRLTVV.

The CDR3, as DNA: TGTGCCAGCAGCAGGGGGAAAACTGAAGCTTTCTTT. This encodes CASSRGKTEAFF. The rearrangement joins TRBV6-5 to TRBJ1-1, with 7 bases identical to TRBD1. Per germline, CDR1 MNHEY and CDR2 SVGAGI. Germline trimming cut 6 bases from V and 5 bases from J; bases unmatched to any gene: 3. CDR3 size: 12 residues.

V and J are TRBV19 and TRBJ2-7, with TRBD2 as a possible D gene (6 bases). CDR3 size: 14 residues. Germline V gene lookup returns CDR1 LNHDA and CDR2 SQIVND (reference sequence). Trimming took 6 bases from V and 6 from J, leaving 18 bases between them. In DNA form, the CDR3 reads TGTGCCAGTAGCTCGCGGGGAGCCTATGCCGAGCAGTACTTC. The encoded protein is CASSSRGAYAEQYF.

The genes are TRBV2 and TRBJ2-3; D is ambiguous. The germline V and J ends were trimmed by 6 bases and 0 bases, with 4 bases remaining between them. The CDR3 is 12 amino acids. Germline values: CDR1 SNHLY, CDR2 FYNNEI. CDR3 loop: CASRASTDTQYF. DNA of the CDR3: TGTGCCAGCAGAGCAAGCACAGATACGCAGTATTTT.

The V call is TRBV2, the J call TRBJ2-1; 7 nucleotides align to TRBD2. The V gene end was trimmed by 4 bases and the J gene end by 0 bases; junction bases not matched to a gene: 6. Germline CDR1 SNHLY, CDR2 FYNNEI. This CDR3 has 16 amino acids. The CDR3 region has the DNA TGTGCCAGCAGTGGAGAACGGGGGGTCTCCTACAATGAGCAGTTCTTC. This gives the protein CASSGERGVSYNEQFF.

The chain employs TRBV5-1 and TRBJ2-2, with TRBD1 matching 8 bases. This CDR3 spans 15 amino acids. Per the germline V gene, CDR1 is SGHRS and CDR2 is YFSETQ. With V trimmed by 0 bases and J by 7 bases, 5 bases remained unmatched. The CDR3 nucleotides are TGCGCCAGCAGCTTGGTTGTACAGGGGGACGGGGAGCTGTTTTTT. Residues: CASSLVVQGDGELFF.

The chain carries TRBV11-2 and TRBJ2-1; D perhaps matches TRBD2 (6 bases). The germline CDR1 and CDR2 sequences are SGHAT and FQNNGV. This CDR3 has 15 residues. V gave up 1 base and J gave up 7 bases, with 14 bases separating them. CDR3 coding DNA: TGTGCCAGCAGCTTAGGACTGGCGGGGTGGAATGAGCAGTTCTTC. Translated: CASSLGLAGWNEQFF.